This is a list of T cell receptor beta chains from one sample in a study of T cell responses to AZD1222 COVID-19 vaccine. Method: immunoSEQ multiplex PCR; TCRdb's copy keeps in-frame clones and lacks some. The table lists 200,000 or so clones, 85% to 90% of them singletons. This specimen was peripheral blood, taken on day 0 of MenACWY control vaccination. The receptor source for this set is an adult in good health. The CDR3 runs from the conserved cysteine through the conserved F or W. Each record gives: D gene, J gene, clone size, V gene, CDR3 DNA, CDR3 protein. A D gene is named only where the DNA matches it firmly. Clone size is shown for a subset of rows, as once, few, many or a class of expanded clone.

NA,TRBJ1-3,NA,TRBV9,TGTGCCAGCAGCGTAAAGGGTACTGGAAACACCATATATTTT,CASSVKGTGNTIYF
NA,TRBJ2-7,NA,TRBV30,TGTGCCTGGACCGACCCCCCCAGCTACTACGAGCAGTACTTC,CAWTDPPSYYEQYF
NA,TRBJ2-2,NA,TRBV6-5,TGTGCCAGCAGAAGGCCGGGGAAGGGCGGGGAGCTGTTTTTT,CASRRPGKGGELFF
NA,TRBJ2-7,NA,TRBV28,TGTGCCAGCTCGGCGGGACCTTGGGAGCAGTACTTC,CASSAGPWEQYF
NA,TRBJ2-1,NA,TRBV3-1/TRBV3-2,TGTGCCAGCAGCTTTAACAATGAGCAGTTCTTC,CASSFNNEQFF
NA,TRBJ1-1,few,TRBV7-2,TGTGCCAGCAGCTTAGTCTTATGGGGTGGTGAAGCTTTCTTT,CASSLVLWGGEAFF
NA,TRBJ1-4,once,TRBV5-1,TGCGCCAGCAGCCTCGGTGGCGACACCTTTGAAAAACTGTTTTTT,CASSLGGDTFEKLFF
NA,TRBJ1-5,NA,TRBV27,TGTGCCAGCAGTTCAGGACTGGGCAATCAGCCCCAGCATTTT,CASSSGLGNQPQHF
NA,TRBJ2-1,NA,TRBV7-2,TGTGCCAGCATCCCTCCGCGGGTGTTCTACAATGAGCAGTTCTTC,CASIPPRVFYNEQFF
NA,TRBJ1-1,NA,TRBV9,TGTGCCAGCAGCGTAGAGTCTTACACTGAAGCTTTCTTT,CASSVESYTEAFF
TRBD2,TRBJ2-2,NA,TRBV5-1,TGCGCCAGCAGCTTGGTTTTCGGGGGGACCGGGGAGCTGTTTTTT,CASSLVFGGTGELFF
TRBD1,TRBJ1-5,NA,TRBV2,TGTGCCAGCAGACCAACGACAGGGGGTAATCAGCCCCAGCATTTT,CASRPTTGGNQPQHF
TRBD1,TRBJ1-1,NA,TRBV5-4,TGTGCCAGCAGCTTGGCTAACAGGGGGAACACTGAAGCTTTCTTT,CASSLANRGNTEAFF
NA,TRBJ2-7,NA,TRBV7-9,TGTGCCAGCGTCCATGCAGGTACGACGGGGCTAGCCTACGAGCAGTACTTC,CASVHAGTTGLAYEQYF
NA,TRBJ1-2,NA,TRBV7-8,TGTGCCAGCAGCTTAGAGGGACGGGATGAAGGCTACACCTTC,CASSLEGRDEGYTF
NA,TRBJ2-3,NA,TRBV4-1,TGCGCCAGCAGGTCTACAGGGATTACAGATACGCAGTATTTT,CASRSTGITDTQYF
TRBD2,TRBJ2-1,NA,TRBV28,TGTGCCAGCAGTTTTTCCGGACTAGCGGGGGGGACCTCCTACAATGAGCAGTTCTTC,CASSFSGLAGGTSYNEQFF
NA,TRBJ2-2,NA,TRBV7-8,TGTGCCAGCAGCCTCCCCCTAGGATCGGCCGGGGAGCTGTTTTTT,CASSLPLGSAGELFF
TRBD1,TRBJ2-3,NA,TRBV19,TGTGCCAGTAGTGACAGGGCAGCAGATACGCAGTATTTT,CASSDRAADTQYF
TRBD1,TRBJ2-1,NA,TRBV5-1,TGCGCCAGCAGCTTTCAGGGGGACTACAATGAGCAGTTCTTC,CASSFQGDYNEQFF
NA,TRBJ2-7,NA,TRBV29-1,TGCAGCGTTGGGGGCGGGACGGAGGTCGAGCAGTACTTC,CSVGGGTEVEQYF
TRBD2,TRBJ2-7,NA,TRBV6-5,TGTGCCAGCACTAGGACTAGCGGAACCTCCTACGAGCAGTACTTC,CASTRTSGTSYEQYF
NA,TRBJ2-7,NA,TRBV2,TGTGCCAGCAGTGGGGACCTCACTTACGAGCAGTACTTC,CASSGDLTYEQYF
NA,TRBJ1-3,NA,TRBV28,TGTGCCACTTACGACGGCCGCTCTGGAAACACCATATATTTT,CATYDGRSGNTIYF
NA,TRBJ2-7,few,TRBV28,TGTGCCAGCAGTGATGGAGGCAGGACCACCTACGAGCAGTACTTC,CASSDGGRTTYEQYF
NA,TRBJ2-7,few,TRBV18,TGTGCCAGCTCACCGCCTAGCGCGACCGCCTACGAGCAGTACTTC,CASSPPSATAYEQYF
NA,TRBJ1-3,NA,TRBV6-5,TGTGCCAGCAGTCCCCAAAGTTACTCTGGAAACACCATATATTTT,CASSPQSYSGNTIYF